This TCR beta chain stems from a study of CD8+ T cells in alopecia areata. About the research overall: Female C3H/HeJ mice aged about 7-10 weeks received skin from approximately 6-13-month-old C3H/HeJ donors with spontaneous alopecia.

General observations from the study: Possibly as an HLA-related effect, TCR sharing across patients appeared less clear than in mice. The study found higher clonality in lesional than normal scalp, especially in alopecia totalis/universalis. Sequencing of scalp samples also captures resident alphabeta T cells of normal skin.

For this clone: Antigen unknown. These gene names are mouse names. The DNA ends 4 residues before the CDR3 does, and the rest of the CDR3 is filled in from the germline J gene.

This CDR3 is built from 15 residues. The germline gives CDR1 NNHDY, CDR2 SYVADS. The V and J ends lost 1 base and 2 bases respectively, with 11 bases between them. TCR sequencing used cDNA made by reverse transcription of extracted RNA. The table came from immunoSEQ multiplex PCR; TCRdb's copy has only in-frame clones and leaves some out. The sample is made up of more than 90,000 clones, none counted only once. Sequencing used lesional skin. V and J are TRBV13-3 and TRBJ2-4; TRBD1 might be the D (7 bases). The TCR sequence derives from a C3H/HeJ mouse with alopecia areata. The mice in this strain carry MHC haplotype H2-k. Here the CDR3 reads CASSDRGRDQNTLYF. The CDR3 DNA, read in part, is TGTGCCAGCAGTGATAGGGGGCGAGATCAAAAC.